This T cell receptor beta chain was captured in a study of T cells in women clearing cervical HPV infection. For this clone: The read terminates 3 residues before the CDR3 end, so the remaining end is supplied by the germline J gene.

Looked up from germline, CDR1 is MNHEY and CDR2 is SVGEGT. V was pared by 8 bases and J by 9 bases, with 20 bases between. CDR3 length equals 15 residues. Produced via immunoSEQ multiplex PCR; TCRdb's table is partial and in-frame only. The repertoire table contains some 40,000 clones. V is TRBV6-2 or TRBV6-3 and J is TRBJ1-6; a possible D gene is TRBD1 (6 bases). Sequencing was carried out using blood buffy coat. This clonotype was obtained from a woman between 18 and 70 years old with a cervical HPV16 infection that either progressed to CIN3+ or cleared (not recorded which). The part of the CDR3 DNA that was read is TGTGCCAGCTCTAATCCACAGGGCTTAGGTTCACCC. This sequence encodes CASSNPQGLGSP. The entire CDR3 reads CASSNPQGLGSPLHF.